A single sample is the source of the 3 T cell receptor beta chains below, sequenced in a study of cytomegalovirus exposure and HLA in healthy donors. The study ran its PCR with 60 Vbeta and 13 Jbeta primers. Sequencing used immunoSEQ multiplex PCR; TCRdb keeps in-frame clones, though not all of them. The repertoire holds under 150,000 clones, with approximately 82% as singletons. The sample comprised PBMCs. The source of these receptors is a boy younger than 10 in good health and CMV-seronegative.

This chain uses TRBV11-2 with TRBJ2-7; D might be TRBD2 (5 bases). CDR3 length: 12 amino acids. Per germline, CDR1 SGHAT and CDR2 FQNNGV. Trimming removed 3 bases at V and 7 bases at J, with 10 bases between. The CDR3 region has the DNA TGTGCCAGCAGCTTTGGAGGTCCGGAGCAGTACTTC. Its protein product is CASSFGGPEQYF.

Only one count was recorded for this clone. This chain joins TRBV6-6 and TRBJ1-5; D gene ambiguous. This CDR3 is 14 amino acids long. Germline-derived CDR1 and CDR2 are MNHNY and SVGAGI (reference sequence). Trimming pared 0 bases from V and 3 bases from J, leaving 6 bases between. The CDR3, as DNA: TGTGCCAGCAGTTACTCGAGCCTCAATCAGCCCCAGCATTTT. This translates into CASSYSSLNQPQHF.

A few counts support this clone. The chain employs TRBV11-1 and TRBJ1-1; no reliable D call. This CDR3 spans 14 amino acids. From germline, CDR1 is SGHAT and CDR2 FQDESV (reference sequence). V was trimmed by 3 bases and J by 1 base, leaving 9 bases between them. The CDR3 DNA is TGTGCCAGCAGCTTCCACAGTGGGAACACTGAAGCTTTCTTT. This translates into CASSFHSGNTEAFF.